Shown below are 9 T cell receptor beta chains from a single sample sequenced in a study of CD8 T cells in Susac syndrome. Random hexamers were used to reverse transcribe 0.5 to 1 ug of RNA. TCRdb re-derived calls from the immunoSEQ multiplex PCR reads in MiXCR, one entry per CDR3 protein. The sample carries approximately 26,000 distinct CDR3 sequences, around 95% recorded once. The sample consisted of CD8+ T cells from PBMCs. The receptor source for this set is a human donor in good health.

This sequence joins TRBV6-2 or TRBV6-3 and TRBJ2-2; the D gene is possibly TRBD2 (6 bases). Looked up from germline, CDR1 is MNHEY and CDR2 is SVGEGT. The CDR3 totals 17 residues. Trimming pared 4 bases from V and 6 bases from J, leaving 21 bases between. In DNA, the CDR3 is TGTGCCAGCAGTTCGACCCCAGCCCTATCGGGGGCCGGGGAGCTGTTTTTT. Encoded protein: CASSSTPALSGAGELFF.

The V gene is TRBV5-1, the J gene TRBJ2-7, with D possibly matching TRBD2 (5 bases). The CDR3 is made up of 13 amino acids. CDR1 is SGHRS, CDR2 YFSETQ, per germline. V was pared by 7 bases and J by 0 bases, with 11 bases between. The CDR3 DNA reads as TGCGCCAGCGGACCTGGGAGCTCCTACGAGCAGTACTTC. Translation gives CASGPGSSYEQYF.

V gene TRBV7-2 combines with J gene TRBJ2-7; 7 bases align to TRBD2. Germline lookup yields CDR1 SGHTA and CDR2 FQGNSA. The CDR3 consists of 15 residues. The V and J ends lost 1 base and 5 bases, in that order; junction bases with no gene match: 8. DNA of the CDR3: TGTGCCAGCAGCTTAGTGGGAGGGGTCGTGAACGAGCAGTACTTC. It is translated as CASSLVGGVVNEQYF.

The chain employs TRBV7-6 and TRBJ2-1; D unresolved. The CDR3 runs to 14 residues. V shed 5 bases and J shed 4 bases, with 12 bases lying between them. Germline V gene lookup returns CDR1 SGHVS and CDR2 FNYEAQ. The CDR3, as DNA: TGTGCCAGCAGCCCCCTGGGCGGATACAATGAGCAGTTCTTC. This encodes CASSPLGGYNEQFF.

CDR3 in amino acids: CASSFLGGTEAFF. CDR3 coding DNA: TGTGCCAGCAGTTTCCTGGGGGGCACTGAAGCTTTCTTT. The rearrangement uses TRBV12-3 or TRBV12-4 and TRBJ1-1, with D perhaps TRBD1 (5 bases). Trimming removed 3 bases at V and 4 bases at J, with 9 bases between. The CDR3 has 13 residues.

The V call is TRBV5-6, the J call TRBJ1-1; D is undetermined. V dropped 4 bases and J dropped 0 bases, with 10 bases sitting between them. This CDR3 comprises 14 residues. Germline CDR1 reads SGHDT; CDR2 reads YYEEEE. CDR3 in amino acids: CASSPGRMNTEAFF. DNA of the CDR3: TGTGCCAGCAGCCCCGGTCGCATGAACACTGAAGCTTTCTTT.

V usage is TRBV12-3 or TRBV12-4 and J usage is TRBJ2-1, with TRBD1 as a possible D gene (6 bases). The germline V and J ends were trimmed by 5 bases and 5 bases, with 16 bases remaining between them. The length of the CDR3 is 15 residues. CDR3 residues: CASSPIPDSDNEQFF. CDR3 nucleotides: TGTGCCAGCAGTCCGATACCGGACAGTGACAATGAGCAGTTCTTC.

The rearrangement links TRBV6-2 or TRBV6-3 to TRBJ1-4; D gene ambiguous. Trimming stripped 2 bases from V and 5 bases from J, with 12 bases between. CDR3 size: 15 residues. Germline V gene sequence: CDR1 MNHEY, CDR2 SVGEGT. This chain's CDR3 is CASSYEGLRNEKLFF. CDR3 bases: TGTGCCAGCAGTTACGAAGGGCTCCGGAATGAAAAACTGTTTTTT.

The count of this clonotype is one. The V gene is TRBV6-5, the J gene TRBJ1-2, with 9 nucleotides matching TRBD1. The CDR3 loop spans 17 amino acids. Per germline, CDR1 MNHEY and CDR2 SVGAGI. V lost 4 bases to trimming and J lost 4 bases; unmatched junction nucleotides: 13. DNA of the CDR3: TGTGCCAGCAGTTCTCTCCAGACAGGGGGTATTGGCTATGGCTACACCTTC. This codes for CASSSLQTGGIGYGYTF.